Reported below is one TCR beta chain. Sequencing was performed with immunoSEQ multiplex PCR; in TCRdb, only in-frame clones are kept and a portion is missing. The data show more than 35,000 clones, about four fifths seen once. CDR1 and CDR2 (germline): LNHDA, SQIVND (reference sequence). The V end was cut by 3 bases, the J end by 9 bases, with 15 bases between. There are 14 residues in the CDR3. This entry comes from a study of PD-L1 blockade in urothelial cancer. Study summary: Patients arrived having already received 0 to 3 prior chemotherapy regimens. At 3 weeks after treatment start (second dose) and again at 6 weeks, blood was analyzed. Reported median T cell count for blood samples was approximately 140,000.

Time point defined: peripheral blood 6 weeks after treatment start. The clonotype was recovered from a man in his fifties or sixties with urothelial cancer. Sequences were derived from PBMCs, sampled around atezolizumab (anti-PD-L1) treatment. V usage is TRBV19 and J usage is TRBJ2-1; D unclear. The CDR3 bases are TGTGCCAGTAGTATCCTCCCCGTGGTCGGTGAGCAGTTCTTC. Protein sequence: CASSILPVVGEQFF.